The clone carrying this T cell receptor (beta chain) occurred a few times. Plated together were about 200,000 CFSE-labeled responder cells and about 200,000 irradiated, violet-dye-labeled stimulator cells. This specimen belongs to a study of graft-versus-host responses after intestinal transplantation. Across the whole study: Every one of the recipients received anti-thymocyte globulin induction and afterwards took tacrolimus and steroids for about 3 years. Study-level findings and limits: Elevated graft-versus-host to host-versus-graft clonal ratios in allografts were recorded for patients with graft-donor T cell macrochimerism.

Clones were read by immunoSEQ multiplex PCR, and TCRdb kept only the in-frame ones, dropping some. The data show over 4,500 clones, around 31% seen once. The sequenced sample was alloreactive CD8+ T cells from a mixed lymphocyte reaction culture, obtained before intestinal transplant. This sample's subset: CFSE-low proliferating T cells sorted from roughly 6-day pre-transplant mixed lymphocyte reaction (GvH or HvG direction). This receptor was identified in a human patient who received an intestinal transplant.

The CDR3 region is CASSSMVTDLQETQYF. CDR3 nucleotide sequence: TGTGCCAGCAGCTCGATGGTGACAGATCTACAAGAGACCCAGTACTTC. The rearrangement uses TRBV7-9 and TRBJ2-5, with D possibly matching TRBD1 (5 bases). Germline CDR1 is SEHNR and CDR2 is FQNEAQ (reference sequence). The CDR3 covers 16 residues. Trimming shortened V by 4 bases and J by 2 bases, and 17 bases separated the two germline ends.